This T cell receptor beta chain emerged from a study of T cell responses to AZD1222 COVID-19 vaccine. Points from the study as a whole: Repertoires were collected only later (after the peak T cell response had occurred). Among vaccine-associated CD4 TCRs, coverage spanned spike, with dominance at 160-218 and 743-854. The study identified only six AZD1222 recipients as seropositive at baseline.

A note on this clone: What it recognizes is unknown.

Germline V gives CDR1 SGHTA, CDR2 FQGNSA. This CDR3 comprises 15 residues. V trimming: 9 bases; J trimming: 7 bases; junction bases outside the gene matches: 12. Method: immunoSEQ multiplex PCR; TCRdb's copy keeps in-frame clones and lacks some. The table has about 130,000 clones, roughly 90% seen once. This clonotype was sampled from an adult in good health. The V call is TRBV7-2, the J call TRBJ1-2; 12 positions agree with TRBD1. Sequencing used peripheral blood, obtained on day 0 of AZD1222 vaccination. CDR3 in DNA: TGTGCCAGACGGGACAGGGGGCATCATCTGGGTGGCTACACCTTC. Amino acid sequence: CARRDRGHHLGGYTF. Together with reference TRBV7-2 and TRBJ1-2, the CDR3 gives the full variable domain: GAGVSQSPSNKVTEKGKDVELRCDPISGHTALYWYRQSLGQGLEFLIYFQGNSAPDKSGLPSDRFSAERTGGSVSTLTIQRTQQEDSAVYLCARRDRGHHLGGYTFGSGTRLTVV.